The 14 T cell receptor beta chains below all came from one sample that was sequenced in a study of blood T cells in healthy people across ages. The authors ran a second PCR of roughly 6 to 12 cycles using a sample-barcoded 5' primer and a J-beta primer mix. TCRdb ran MiXCR on the 5' RACE reads and lists one entry per CDR3 protein. The sample includes fewer than 2,000,000 distinct CDR3 sequences, 39% of them seen just once. The specimen was blood. The source of these receptors is a human donor in good health.

The rearrangement uses TRBV6-5 and TRBJ1-1; maybe TRBD1 (6 bases). The germline V and J ends were trimmed by 10 bases and 1 base, with 19 bases remaining between them. Germline values: CDR1 MNHEY, CDR2 SVGAGI. The CDR3 sequence is 15 residues long. The CDR3 DNA follows: TGTGCCACAGGGGCAGCGTCGAGGGGGAACACTGAAGCTTTCTTT. It is translated as CATGAASRGNTEAFF.

This clonotype occurred a few times. The gene calls are TRBV20-1 and TRBJ2-7; 11 bases are a match to TRBD1. CDR1 and CDR2 (germline): DFQATT, SNEGSKA (reference sequence). This CDR3 contains 13 residues. Here the CDR3 reads CSPGQGASYEQYF. The CDR3 DNA follows: TGCAGCCCCGGACAGGGGGCTTCCTACGAGCAGTACTTC.

A note on this clonotype: It is likely a read error, because the conserved phenylalanine at the end of the CDR3 is missing. The chain recombines TRBV5-1 with TRBJ2-5; D is perhaps TRBD2 (6 bases). The CDR3 loop spans 17 amino acids. CDR1 and CDR2 from the germline V gene are SGHRS and YFSETQ. V lost 0 bases to trimming and J lost 2 bases, with 17 bases between them. CDR3 DNA sequence: TGCGCCAGCAGCTTGGCCGGGAGCGGGCTGGTACAAGAGACCCAGTACTGC. Translated, it gives CASSLAGSGLVQETQYC.

J is TRBJ1-2 and V is TRBV10-3, with D perhaps TRBD1 (6 bases). The V and J ends lost 0 bases and 8 bases respectively, with 16 bases between them. Germline-derived CDR1 and CDR2 are ENHRY and SYGVKD. This CDR3 has 15 amino acids. CDR3 sequence: CAISESQRGDIGYTF. The CDR3 region has the DNA TGTGCCATCAGTGAGTCCCAGAGGGGGGATATCGGCTACACCTTC.

The chain joins TRBV29-1 to TRBJ1-4; 10 bases are shared with TRBD1. The germline gives CDR1 SQVTM, CDR2 ANQGSEA. V lost 4 bases and J lost 7; bases outside the gene matches: 3. The CDR3 runs 13 residues. Written as DNA, the CDR3 is TGCAGCGTTGGACAGGGGGCGGGTGAAAAACTGTTTTTT. This codes for CSVGQGAGEKLFF.

This chain connects TRBV29-1 to TRBJ1-4; D remains unclear. This CDR3 spans 11 amino acids. Germline lookup yields CDR1 SQVTM and CDR2 ANQGSEA. With 7 bases removed from V and 6 bases from J, the gap between germline ends came to 9 bases. CDR3 DNA: TGCAGCGCACGTCGGGATGAAAAACTGTTTTTT. Its translation: CSARRDEKLFF. Full variable domain (outside the CDR3, taken from reference TRBV29-1 and TRBJ1-4): SAVISQKPSRDICQRGTSLTIQCQVDSQVTMMFWYRQQPGQSLTLIATANQGSEATYESGFVIDKFPISRPNLTFSTLTVSNMSPEDSSIYLCSARRDEKLFFGSGTQLSVL.

This chain connects TRBV11-1 to TRBJ2-1, with D perhaps matching TRBD1 or TRBD2 (5 bases each). CDR3 length equals 14 residues. Per the germline V gene, CDR1 is SGHAT and CDR2 is FQDESV (reference sequence). Trimming stripped 6 bases from V and 11 bases from J, with 20 bases between. The CDR3 coding sequence is TGTGCCAGCAGGCGGGCCCAGCTCGGACACCAGCAGTTCTTC. As protein: CASRRAQLGHQQFF. Using reference TRBV11-1 and TRBJ2-1 for the parts outside the CDR3, the full variable domain is EAEVAQSPRYKITEKSQAVAFWCDPISGHATLYWYRQILGQGPELLVQFQDESVVDDSQLPKDRFSAERLKGVDSTLKIQPAELGDSAMYLCASRRAQLGHQQFFGPGTRLTVL.

In the case of this clonotype: This may come from a read error, since a much larger clone is one base off. V is TRBV29-1 and J is TRBJ2-6; perhaps TRBD1 as D (5 bases). Germline assignment: CDR1 SQVTM and CDR2 ANQGSEA. CDR3 length equals 15 residues. Here the CDR3 DNA reads TGCAGCGTTGCTGACACCCTTTATGGGGCCAACGTCCGGACTTTC. Its translation: CSVADTLYGANVRTF.

The rearrangement uses TRBV25-1 and TRBJ2-1, with D uncertain. The V gene lost 2 bases and the J gene lost 8 bases, with 10 bases spanning the gap. Germline-derived CDR1 and CDR2 are MGHDK and SYGVNS. The CDR3 is 13 amino acids. CDR3 DNA sequence: TGTGCCAGCAGTGAACCCCCGGTGGATGAGCAGTTCTTC. Translation gives CASSEPPVDEQFF.

The gene calls are TRBV2 and TRBJ2-7, with 8 bases that match TRBD2. Germline CDR1 is SNHLY and CDR2 is FYNNEI. V lost 3 bases, J lost 0 bases, and 4 bases stayed unmatched. The CDR3 is made up of 15 amino acids. The CDR3 loop reads CASSETSVPSYEQYF. The CDR3 DNA reads TGTGCCAGCAGTGAGACTAGCGTTCCCTCCTACGAGCAGTACTTC.

The CDR3 reads CACVSGGQWGEQYF. The CDR3 nucleotides are TGTGCCTGCGTAAGCGGGGGACAATGGGGAGAGCAGTACTTC. This rearrangement joins TRBV6-5 to TRBJ2-7, with 8 bases identical to TRBD2. This CDR3 contains 14 residues. The germline V gene encodes CDR1 MNHEY and CDR2 SVGAGI. The trim removed 11 bases at V and 7 bases at J, leaving 16 bases unmatched.

This clonotype showed up many times. The rearrangement links TRBV29-1 to TRBJ2-4; TRBD2 matches 9 bases. V lost 4 bases, J lost 3 bases, and 1 base stayed unmatched. The CDR3 has 13 amino acids. Germline assignment: CDR1 SQVTM and CDR2 ANQGSEA. CDR3 DNA sequence: TGCAGCGTTGCAGCGGGGGGCAAAAACATTCAGTACTTC. This gives the protein CSVAAGGKNIQYF. The variable domain in full, completed from reference TRBV29-1 and TRBJ2-4, reads SAVISQKPSRDICQRGTSLTIQCQVDSQVTMMFWYRQQPGQSLTLIATANQGSEATYESGFVIDKFPISRPNLTFSTLTVSNMSPEDSSIYLCSVAAGGKNIQYFGAGTRLSVL.

This sequence joins TRBV29-1 and TRBJ2-1; D remains unclear. This CDR3 region has 14 residues. The germline CDR1 and CDR2 sequences are SQVTM and ANQGSEA. V shed 2 bases and J shed 0 bases, with 8 bases lying between them. The CDR3 DNA reads as TGCAGCGTTGAAATAGTCAGCTCCTACAATGAGCAGTTCTTC. It yields the protein CSVEIVSSYNEQFF.

This clonotype was seen a handful of times. This rearrangement joins TRBV11-2 to TRBJ2-1; no firm D call. V lost 2 bases, J lost 2 bases, and 13 bases lay in between. Germline V CDR1 and CDR2: SGHAT, FQNNGV. The CDR3 runs to 16 residues. CDR3 residues: CASSLLVNRAYNEQFF. The CDR3 DNA sequence: TGTGCCAGCAGCTTACTGGTCAATCGAGCCTACAATGAGCAGTTCTTC.